These 21 T cell receptor beta chains originate from one sample sequenced in a study of shared clonotypes between healthy human individuals. Profiling relied on immunoSEQ multiplex PCR, and the TCRdb table lists in-frame clones only, not all of them. The sample has millions of clones, around 90% seen once. The sample comprised naive CD4+ T cells sorted from blood. As for subset: CD45RA+ positively selected. The receptors shown here come from a man between 18 and 35 years old in good health.

The V gene is TRBV28, the J gene TRBJ2-5, with D perhaps TRBD2 (7 bases). Trimming stripped 1 base from V and 5 bases from J, with 14 bases between. This CDR3 has 15 residues. Germline values: CDR1 MDHEN, CDR2 SYDVKM. The CDR3 here is CASSLSGGPWETQYF. CDR3 DNA sequence: TGTGCCAGCAGTTTATCGGGGGGCCCATGGGAGACCCAGTACTTC.

The count of this clone is one. The chain couples TRBV29-1 to TRBJ1-1; perhaps TRBD1 as D (5 bases). The V gene lost 6 bases and the J gene lost 0 bases, with 14 bases spanning the gap. The CDR3 is made up of 14 amino acids. The germline V gene encodes CDR1 SQVTM and CDR2 ANQGSEA. CDR3 sequence: CSVARQPLNTEAFF. Here the CDR3 DNA reads TGCAGCGTCGCGAGACAGCCCTTGAACACTGAAGCTTTCTTT.

The chain links TRBV28 to TRBJ2-1; TRBD1 matches at 9 bases. In germline, CDR1 is MDHEN, CDR2 SYDVKM. CDR3 length: 15 residues. V dropped 4 bases and J dropped 4; count of bases not matched to a gene: 5. The CDR3 bases are TGTGCCAGCAGTTGGGGGGGGACAGGGTACAATGAGCAGTTCTTC. Its translation: CASSWGGTGYNEQFF.

CDR3 sequence reads: CASSPPGLAGGPHEQYF. CDR3 coding DNA: TGTGCCAGCTCACCTCCGGGACTAGCGGGGGGGCCCCACGAGCAGTACTTC. This chain uses TRBV18 with TRBJ2-7, with TRBD2 matching 16 bases. J lost 5 bases, V lost 3 bases, and 7 bases had no gene match. The germline CDR1 and CDR2 sequences are KGHSH and LQKENI. The CDR3 runs 17 residues.

This clone was seen just once. This same CDR3 is encoded by further DNA sequences in the sample. The genes are TRBV7-9 and TRBJ1-3, with D possibly matching TRBD1 (5 bases). This CDR3 contains 14 residues. The germline V gene encodes CDR1 SEHNR and CDR2 FQNEAQ (reference sequence). V was trimmed by 1 base and J by 3 bases, leaving 7 bases between them. The DNA of the CDR3 is TGTGCCAGCAGCTTAGGGCAGGGTGGAAACACCATATATTTT. Its protein product is CASSLGQGGNTIYF.

The CDR3 bases are TGTGCCAGCAGTTACGCTCGACTTACGAACACTGAAGCTTTCTTT. It codes for CASSYARLTNTEAFF. The chain employs TRBV6-5 and TRBJ1-1; D gene ambiguous. Looked up from germline, CDR1 is MNHEY and CDR2 is SVGAGI. V gave up 2 bases and J gave up 1 base, with 11 bases separating them. This CDR3 spans 15 amino acids.

The CDR3 DNA is TGTGCCACCGCTAGCGGGAGGGCCAGCGACGAGCAGTACTTC. Translating it yields CATASGRASDEQYF. The genes are TRBV10-3 and TRBJ2-7; TRBD2 aligns across 12 bases. V was clipped by 10 bases and J by 5 bases; unmatched bases: 9. The CDR3 extends over 14 amino acids. The germline gives CDR1 ENHRY, CDR2 SYGVKD.

V and J are TRBV4-1 and TRBJ1-1; 8 bases map to TRBD1. Germline V CDR1 and CDR2: MGHRA, YSYEKL. The CDR3 spans 16 residues. The V segment lost 0 bases and the J segment 4 bases; nucleotides outside the gene matches: 7. The CDR3 here is CASSQDRGRPGTEAFF. The CDR3 nucleotides are TGCGCCAGCAGCCAAGACAGGGGGCGACCAGGCACTGAAGCTTTCTTT.

This rearrangement joins TRBV19 to TRBJ2-3; D might be TRBD1 (5 bases). The germline V gene has CDR1 LNHDA and CDR2 SQIVND (reference sequence). Trimming left V 4 bases short and J 0 bases short, with 11 bases between. The CDR3 is made up of 15 amino acids. The CDR3 DNA reads as TGTGCCAGTAGTAGCGACAGAACAAGCACAGATACGCAGTATTTT. This codes for CASSSDRTSTDTQYF.

This chain links TRBV15 with TRBJ2-7, with D perhaps matching TRBD2 (6 bases). Trimming cost V 0 bases and J 3 bases, with 9 bases left between them. Germline V CDR1 and CDR2: LNHNV, YYDKDF (reference sequence). The CDR3 is 14 amino acids. The CDR3, as DNA: TGTGCCACCAGCAGAGAGGCTAGCGTCTACGAGCAGTACTTC. Translated, it gives CATSREASVYEQYF.

A word on this clone: This sample includes further DNA sequences coding for the same CDR3. The chain employs TRBV9 and TRBJ1-2; D is unresolved. The germline V gene has CDR1 SGDLS and CDR2 YYNGEE. The CDR3 runs to 14 residues. Trimming shortened V by 0 bases and J by 0 bases, and 6 bases separated the two germline ends. The CDR3 bases are TGTGCCAGCAGCGTAGGGTCGTCTAACTATGGCTACACCTTC. Amino acid sequence: CASSVGSSNYGYTF.

The chain links TRBV9 to TRBJ1-3; 7 bases map to TRBD1. CDR1 is SGDLS and CDR2 is YYNGEE in the germline V gene. The CDR3 runs 15 residues. V dropped 3 bases and J dropped 7; count of bases not matched to a gene: 10. The CDR3 is CASSGTTGAVNTIYF. CDR3 nucleotide sequence: TGTGCCAGCAGCGGCACAACAGGGGCCGTGAACACCATATATTTT. The complete variable domain, with remaining parts taken from reference TRBV9 and TRBJ1-3, reads DSGVTQTPKHLITATGQRVTLRCSPRSGDLSVYWYQQSLDQGLQFLIQYYNGEERAKGNILERFSAQQFPDLHSELNLSSLELGDSALYFCASSGTTGAVNTIYFGEGSWLTVV.

The chain couples TRBV28 to TRBJ1-5; 10 nucleotides agree with TRBD1. Germline V CDR1 and CDR2: MDHEN, SYDVKM. The CDR3 covers 14 residues. Trimming at V came to 7 bases and at J to 4 bases, leaving 4 bases not matched to a gene. The CDR3 DNA reads TGTGCCAGCACTCGACAGGGGGCTAATCAGCCCCAGCATTTT. Its translation is CASTRQGANQPQHF.

The chain's CDR3 is CASSQDVSPPLHF. As DNA, the CDR3 is TGCGCCAGCAGCCAAGACGTGAGCCCACCCCTCCACTTT. The chain links TRBV4-3 to TRBJ1-6; D not resolved. CDR3 length equals 13 residues. Germline V gene lookup returns CDR1 LGHNA and CDR2 YSLEER. The V and J ends lost 0 bases and 11 bases respectively, with 8 bases between them.

This sequence joins TRBV19 and TRBJ2-1; the D gene is possibly TRBD2 (5 bases). V lost 7 bases to trimming and J lost 1 base, with 17 bases between them. CDR1 is LNHDA, CDR2 SQIVND, per germline (reference sequence). This CDR3 contains 16 residues. The CDR3 loop reads CASTDLGSASYNEQFF. The CDR3 DNA reads as TGTGCCAGTACCGACCTTGGGAGCGCGTCCTACAATGAGCAGTTCTTC.

The chain is built from TRBV13 and TRBJ2-7; D might be TRBD2 (5 bases). This CDR3 contains 15 residues. The germline V and J ends were trimmed by 5 bases and 0 bases, with 14 bases remaining between them. Germline loops: CDR1 PRHDT, CDR2 FYEKMQ (reference sequence). DNA of the CDR3: TGTGCCAGCAGCCTAAGGGCAGCGGTCTCCTACGAGCAGTACTTC. This codes for CASSLRAAVSYEQYF.

CDR3 in DNA: TGTGCCAGCAGTTATGGACGCGTCAACTATGGCTACACCTTC. Amino acid sequence: CASSYGRVNYGYTF. V and J are TRBV6-5 and TRBJ1-2; D is undetermined. The V end lost 3 bases, the J end lost 2 bases, and 10 bases lay between the germline ends. Germline CDR1 is MNHEY and CDR2 is SVGAGI. CDR3 length: 14 amino acids.

V usage is TRBV7-9 and J usage is TRBJ1-6; D perhaps matches TRBD1 (6 bases). CDR3 length equals 14 residues. V was trimmed by 8 bases and J by 4 bases, leaving 12 bases between them. CDR1 is SEHNR and CDR2 is FQNEAQ in the germline V gene (reference sequence). In nucleotides, the CDR3 is TGTGCCAGCCTGGGGACAAAATATAATTCACCCCTCCACTTT. Protein sequence: CASLGTKYNSPLHF.

This clone was seen a few times. V usage is TRBV27 and J usage is TRBJ2-1; unclear D gene. The CDR3 extends over 14 amino acids. Per the germline V gene, CDR1 is MNHEY and CDR2 is SMNVEV (reference sequence). The germline V and J ends were trimmed by 4 bases and 0 bases, with 7 bases remaining between them. This CDR3 is CASSWASSYNEQFF. The CDR3 coding sequence is TGTGCCAGCAGTTGGGCTAGCTCCTACAATGAGCAGTTCTTC.

This chain links TRBV5-6 with TRBJ2-2; D is tentatively TRBD1 or TRBD2 (5 bases each). The CDR3 has 16 amino acids. V shed 1 base and J shed 2 bases, with 12 bases lying between them. From germline, CDR1 is SGHDT and CDR2 YYEEEE. As DNA, the CDR3 is TGTGCCAGCAGCTTGTGGGGGATCCTAAACACCGGGGAGCTGTTTTTT. Protein sequence: CASSLWGILNTGELFF.

The CDR3 DNA reads TGTGCCAGCAGCCGGGGGTGGGCCAGCCCGGAGCAGTTCTTC. It yields the protein CASSRGWASPEQFF. The chain is built from TRBV7-2 and TRBJ2-1; a weak D match, TRBD2 (6 bases). Germline V gene data show CDR1 as SGHTA and CDR2 as FQGNSA. Trimming stripped 5 bases from V and 10 bases from J, with 18 bases between. The CDR3 runs to 14 residues.